A selection of T cell receptor beta chains follows, all from one sample in a study of cytomegalovirus exposure and HLA in healthy donors. Assay: immunoSEQ multiplex PCR; the TCRdb copy retains only in-frame clones and omits some. The sample contains under 200,000 clones, just under 90% of which appear only once. The sequenced sample was PBMCs. The receptors stem from a young man in good health and CMV-seropositive. Both conserved end residues are part of each CDR3. The order of the fields is D gene, V gene, J gene, clone size, CDR3 DNA, CDR3 protein. The D gene is left open where the match is weak. Part of the rows lack a size; the others show once, few, many or a class for expanded clones.

>TRBD2|TRBV29-1|TRBJ2-7|.
TGCAGCGTTGTCGCAGTAGCGGGATTCTCCTACGAGCAGTACTTC
CSVVAVAGFSYEQYF
>.|TRBV4-1|TRBJ2-5|.
TGCGCCAGCAGCCAAAATGGTGCCGGTGAGACCCAGTACTTC
CASSQNGAGETQYF
>.|TRBV29-1|TRBJ2-7|.
TGCAGCGTTGAAGGCAGGGACTTCAACGAGCAGTACTTC
CSVEGRDFNEQYF
>.|TRBV7-3|TRBJ2-1|.
TGTGCCAGCAGCCTAGATTCCGCCAGCTCCTACAATGAGCAGTTCTTC
CASSLDSASSYNEQFF
>TRBD1|TRBV18|TRBJ2-7|.
TGTGCCAGCTCACCCTCTGGACAGGGCGCCTACGAGCAGTACTTC
CASSPSGQGAYEQYF
>.|TRBV7-3|TRBJ2-3|.
TGTGCCAGCAGCTTACCCCCGGCTAGCAAGACAGATACGCAGTATTTT
CASSLPPASKTDTQYF
>.|TRBV6-5|TRBJ2-7|.
TGTGCCAGCAGCTCAGATAGGGACTTCGTCTACGAGCAGTACTTC
CASSSDRDFVYEQYF
>TRBD1|TRBV11-2|TRBJ2-7|once
TGTGCCAGCAGCTCGGGGACAGGCTACGAGCAGTACTTC
CASSSGTGYEQYF
>TRBD1|TRBV2|TRBJ2-1|.
TGTGCCAGCAGTGAAATACAGGGGGACTTACACAATGAGCAGTTCTTC
CASSEIQGDLHNEQFF
>.|TRBV18|TRBJ1-5|.
TGTGCCAGCTCCCTCGTTGGGGCCCCGAGTCAGCCCCAGCATTTT
CASSLVGAPSQPQHF
>.|TRBV4-1|TRBJ2-7|.
TGCGCCAGCAGCCCGACAGACTCCTACGAGCAGTACTTC
CASSPTDSYEQYF
>.|TRBV2|TRBJ1-1|.
TGTGCCAGCACTAAACAGGATCTTAAAGCTTTCTTT
CASTKQDLKAFF
>TRBD1|TRBV4-1|TRBJ1-1|.
TGCGCCAGCAGCCAATTTTCAGGGGGAACTGAAGCTTTCTTT
CASSQFSGGTEAFF
>.|TRBV7-9|TRBJ2-7|.
TGTGCCAGCAGCTCCTCGACTAGGAGCTCCTACGAGCAGTACTTC
CASSSSTRSSYEQYF
>.|TRBV5-6|TRBJ2-7|.
TGTGCCAGCAGTCAGGGTTACGAGCAGTACTTC
CASSQGYEQYF
>TRBD1|TRBV2|TRBJ2-3|.
TGTGCCAGCAGTCAGGACAGGGGTTCCCCAGATACGCAGTATTTT
CASSQDRGSPDTQYF
>TRBD1|TRBV6-6|TRBJ1-3|.
TGTGCCAGCAGTGTCCGACAGGGCGGGTCTGGAAACACCATATATTTT
CASSVRQGGSGNTIYF
>TRBD1|TRBV11-3|TRBJ2-5|few
TGTGCCAGCAGCTTTGGACAGGGAGGAGAAGAGACCCAGTACTTC
CASSFGQGGEETQYF
>.|TRBV6-7|TRBJ2-1|.
TGTGCCAGCAGTGGCGGTGACTGGTACAATGAGCAGTTCTTC
CASSGGDWYNEQFF
>TRBD2|TRBV5-1|TRBJ2-3|.
TGCGCCAGCAGCTCTGGACTCGACTTTACTAGCGGGGGCACAGATACGCAGTATTTT
CASSSGLDFTSGGTDTQYF
>.|TRBV29-1|TRBJ2-7|.
TGCAGCGTTGAAGGGACCGGGGAGTTCTACGAGCAGTACTTC
CSVEGTGEFYEQYF
>TRBD2|TRBV5-8|TRBJ2-1|once
TGTGCCAGCAGCTTGTTGTACGGAGGACTAGCGGGAATTTCGGTTGAGCAGTTCTTC
CASSLLYGGLAGISVEQFF
>TRBD2|TRBV9|TRBJ2-1|.
TGTGCCAGCAGCGTAAGCGGACTAGGTGTCAATGAGCAGTTCTTC
CASSVSGLGVNEQFF
>TRBD2|TRBV29-1|TRBJ2-1|once
TGCAGCGTTGATAGCGGGAGGGCCGGTGAGCAGTTCTTC
CSVDSGRAGEQFF
>TRBD1|TRBV9|TRBJ2-3|.
TGTGCCAGCAGCGTGGGCAGGGGGCAAGATACGCAGTATTTT
CASSVGRGQDTQYF
>.|TRBV19|TRBJ1-2|.
TGTGCCAGGCAGGTGGATAACTATGGCTACACCTTC
CARQVDNYGYTF
>.|TRBV6-5|TRBJ1-5|once
TGTGCCAGCAGTCCGGGGGATGGCAATCAGCCCCAGCATTTT
CASSPGDGNQPQHF
>TRBD2|TRBV7-9|TRBJ2-2|once
TGTGCCAGCAGCCCCGGACTAGCGGAAAACACCGGGGAGCTGTTTTTT
CASSPGLAENTGELFF
>TRBD1|TRBV11-2|TRBJ1-1|.
TGTGCCAGCAGCTTCCGGGACAGAAACACTGAAGCTTTCTTT
CASSFRDRNTEAFF
>.|TRBV6-1|TRBJ1-2|.
TGTGCCACCACTAGGACAGACTATGGCTACACCTTC
CATTRTDYGYTF
>.|TRBV19|TRBJ1-1|.
TGTGCCAGTAGTATAGTGACGGGAATCACTGAAGCTTTCTTT
CASSIVTGITEAFF
>.|TRBV7-8|TRBJ2-7|.
TGTGCCAGCAGCCCCCAGGGGGGCGAGCAGTACTTC
CASSPQGGEQYF
>TRBD2|TRBV7-8|TRBJ2-7|once
TGTGCCAGCAGCTTAGCGAGTAGCGGGACCGAGCAGTACTTC
CASSLASSGTEQYF
>.|TRBV4-1|TRBJ2-1|.
TGCGCCAGCAGGAGCGCGGAGGGGACCTACAATGAGCAGTTCTTC
CASRSAEGTYNEQFF
>.|TRBV29-1|TRBJ2-3|once
TGCAGCGTTCAACTAGCCCCAGATACGCAGTATTTT
CSVQLAPDTQYF
>TRBD1|TRBV6-1|TRBJ1-2|few
TGTGCCAGCAGTGAGGAAATTAGGGGGCTCGGTGGCTACACCTTC
CASSEEIRGLGGYTF
>TRBD2|TRBV7-9|TRBJ2-7|.
TGTGCCAGCAGCTACGGGACTAGCGGGATCTACGAGCAGTACTTC
CASSYGTSGIYEQYF
>.|TRBV7-9|TRBJ2-1|once
TGTGCCAGCAGCTTGTTCTCGAGGGGGAATGAGCAGTTCTTC
CASSLFSRGNEQFF
>TRBD2|TRBV28|TRBJ2-1|once
TGTGCCAGCACCCCCAGCGGGAGGACCTCCAATGAGCAGTTCTTC
CASTPSGRTSNEQFF
>.|TRBV27|TRBJ2-7|.
TGTGCCAGCAGTTTGGTCAGGGGTCCCCACGAGCAGTACTTC
CASSLVRGPHEQYF
>TRBD1|TRBV28|TRBJ2-7|.
TGTGCCAGCACAGGACAGGGCCACGAGCAGTACTTC
CASTGQGHEQYF